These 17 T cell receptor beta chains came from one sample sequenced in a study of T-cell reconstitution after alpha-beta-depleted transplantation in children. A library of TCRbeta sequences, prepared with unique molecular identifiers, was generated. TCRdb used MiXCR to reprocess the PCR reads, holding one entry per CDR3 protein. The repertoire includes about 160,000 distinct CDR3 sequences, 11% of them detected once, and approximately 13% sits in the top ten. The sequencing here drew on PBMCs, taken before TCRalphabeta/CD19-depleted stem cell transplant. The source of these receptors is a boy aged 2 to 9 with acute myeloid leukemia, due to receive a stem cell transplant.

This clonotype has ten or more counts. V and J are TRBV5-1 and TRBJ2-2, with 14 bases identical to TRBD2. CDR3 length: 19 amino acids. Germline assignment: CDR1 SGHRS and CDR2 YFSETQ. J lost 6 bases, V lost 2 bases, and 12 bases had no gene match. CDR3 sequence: CASSFLIGTSGGRSGELFF. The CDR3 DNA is TGCGCCAGCAGCTTCCTAATAGGGACTAGCGGGGGCAGGTCCGGGGAGCTGTTTTTT. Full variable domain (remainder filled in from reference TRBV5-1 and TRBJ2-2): KAGVTQTPRYLIKTRGQQVTLSCSPISGHRSVSWYQQTPGQGLQFLFEYFSETQRNKGNFPGRFSGRQFSNSRSEMNVSTLELGDSALYLCASSFLIGTSGGRSGELFFGEGSRLTVL.

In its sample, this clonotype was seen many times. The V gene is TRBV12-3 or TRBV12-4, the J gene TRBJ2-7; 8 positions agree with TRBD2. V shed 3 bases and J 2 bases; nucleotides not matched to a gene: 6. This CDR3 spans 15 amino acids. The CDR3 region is CASSFISGNTYEQYF. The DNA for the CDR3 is TGTGCCAGCAGTTTTATTAGCGGGAACACCTACGAGCAGTACTTC.

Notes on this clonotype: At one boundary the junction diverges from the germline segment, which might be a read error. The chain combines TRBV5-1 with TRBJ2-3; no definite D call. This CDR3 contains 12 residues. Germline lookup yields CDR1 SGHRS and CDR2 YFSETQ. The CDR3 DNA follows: TGCGCCTGCAGCGCTTTCCCGGATACGCAGTATTTT. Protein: CACSAFPDTQYF.

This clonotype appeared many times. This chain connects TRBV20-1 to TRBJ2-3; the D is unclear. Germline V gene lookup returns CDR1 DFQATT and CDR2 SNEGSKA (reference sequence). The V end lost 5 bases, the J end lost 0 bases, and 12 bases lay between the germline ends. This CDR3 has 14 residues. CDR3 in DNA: TGCAGTGCTTTTACAGTCGCCAGCACAGATACGCAGTATTTT. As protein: CSAFTVASTDTQYF.

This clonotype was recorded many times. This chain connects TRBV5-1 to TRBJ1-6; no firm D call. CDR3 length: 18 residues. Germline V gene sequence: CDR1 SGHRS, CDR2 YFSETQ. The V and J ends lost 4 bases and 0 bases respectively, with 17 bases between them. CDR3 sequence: CASSLEEGRSSYNSPLHF. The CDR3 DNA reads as TGCGCCAGCAGCCTCGAAGAGGGCAGAAGCTCCTATAATTCACCCCTCCACTTT.

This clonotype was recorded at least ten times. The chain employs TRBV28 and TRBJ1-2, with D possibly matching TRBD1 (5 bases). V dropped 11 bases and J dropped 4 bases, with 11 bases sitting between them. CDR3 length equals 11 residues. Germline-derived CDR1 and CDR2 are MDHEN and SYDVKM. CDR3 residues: CADKGIYGYTF. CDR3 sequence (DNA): TGTGCCGATAAGGGGATCTATGGCTACACCTTC.

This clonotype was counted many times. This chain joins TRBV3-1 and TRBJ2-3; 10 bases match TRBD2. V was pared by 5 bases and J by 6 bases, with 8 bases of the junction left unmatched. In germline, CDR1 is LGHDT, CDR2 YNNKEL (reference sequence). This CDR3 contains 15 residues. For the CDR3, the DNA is TGTGCCAGCAGCAAACTAGCGGGGCCATTCGATACGCAGTATTTT. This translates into CASSKLAGPFDTQYF.

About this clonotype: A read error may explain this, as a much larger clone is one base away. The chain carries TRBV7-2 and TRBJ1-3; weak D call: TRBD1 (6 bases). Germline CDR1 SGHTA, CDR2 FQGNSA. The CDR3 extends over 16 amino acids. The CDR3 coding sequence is TGTGCCAGCAGCTTTGCCGGGACACACTCTGGAAACACCATATCTTTT. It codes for CASSFAGTHSGNTISF. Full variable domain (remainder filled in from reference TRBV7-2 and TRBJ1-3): GAGVSQSPSNKVTEKGKDVELRCDPISGHTALYWYRQSLGQGLEFLIYFQGNSAPDKSGLPSDRFSAERTGGSVSTLTIQRTQQEDSAVYLCASSFAGTHSGNTISFGEGSWLTVV.

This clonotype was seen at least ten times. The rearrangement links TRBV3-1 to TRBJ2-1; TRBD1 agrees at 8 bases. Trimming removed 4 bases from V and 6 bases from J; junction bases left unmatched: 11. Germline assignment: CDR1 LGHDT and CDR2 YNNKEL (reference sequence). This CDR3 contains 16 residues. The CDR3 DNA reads TGTGCCAGCAGCCGATTCGGACAGGGCGGCGGCAATGAGCAGTTCTTC. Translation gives CASSRFGQGGGNEQFF.

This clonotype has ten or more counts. The CDR3 region is CASTGTEYNEQFF. The CDR3 DNA sequence: TGCGCCAGCACGGGGACAGAGTACAATGAGCAGTTCTTC. V usage is TRBV5-1 and J usage is TRBJ2-1; 7 bases match TRBD1. This CDR3 comprises 13 residues. Germline loops: CDR1 SGHRS, CDR2 YFSETQ. J was trimmed by 4 bases and V by 6 bases; bases with no gene match: 4. Filled out from reference TRBV5-1 and TRBJ2-1, the complete variable domain reads KAGVTQTPRYLIKTRGQQVTLSCSPISGHRSVSWYQQTPGQGLQFLFEYFSETQRNKGNFPGRFSGRQFSNSRSEMNVSTLELGDSALYLCASTGTEYNEQFFGPGTRLTVL.

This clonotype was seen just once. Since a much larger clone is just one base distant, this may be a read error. CDR3 nucleotides: TGTGCCAGCAGCCCGGACAGGCCCTACAATGAGCAGTTCTTC. Protein: CASSPDRPYNEQFF. V is TRBV7-2 and J is TRBJ2-1; 7 bases map to TRBD1. The germline V gene encodes CDR1 SGHTA and CDR2 FQGNSA. Losses at the gene ends were 5 bases for V and 2 bases for J; bases not matched to a gene: 3. This CDR3 region has 14 residues.

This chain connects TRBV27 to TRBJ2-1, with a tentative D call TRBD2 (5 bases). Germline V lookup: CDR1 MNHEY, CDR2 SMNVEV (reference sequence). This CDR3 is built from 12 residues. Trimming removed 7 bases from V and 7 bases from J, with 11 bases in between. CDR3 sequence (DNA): TGTGCCAGCACCAATGGCGGGAATGAGCAGTTCTTC. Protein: CASTNGGNEQFF.

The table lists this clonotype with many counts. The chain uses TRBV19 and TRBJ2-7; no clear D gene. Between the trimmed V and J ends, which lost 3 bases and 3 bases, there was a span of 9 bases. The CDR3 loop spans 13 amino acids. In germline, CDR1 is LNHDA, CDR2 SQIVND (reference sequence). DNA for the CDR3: TGTGCCAGTAGTATTTTTATGGGCTACGAGCAGTACTTC. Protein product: CASSIFMGYEQYF.

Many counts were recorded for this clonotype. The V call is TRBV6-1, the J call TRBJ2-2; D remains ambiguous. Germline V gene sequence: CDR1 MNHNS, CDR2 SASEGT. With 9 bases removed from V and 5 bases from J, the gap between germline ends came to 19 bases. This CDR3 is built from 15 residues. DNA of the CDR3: TGTGCCAGAGACTTAGGTGGGCAGGCGACCGGGGAGCTGTTTTTT. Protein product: CARDLGGQATGELFF.

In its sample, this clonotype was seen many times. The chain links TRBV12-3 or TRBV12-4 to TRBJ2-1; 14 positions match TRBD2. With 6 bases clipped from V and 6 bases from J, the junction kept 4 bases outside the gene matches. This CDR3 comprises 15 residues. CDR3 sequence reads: CASRMTSGGANEQFF. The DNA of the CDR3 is TGTGCCAGCAGAATGACTAGCGGGGGGGCCAATGAGCAGTTCTTC.

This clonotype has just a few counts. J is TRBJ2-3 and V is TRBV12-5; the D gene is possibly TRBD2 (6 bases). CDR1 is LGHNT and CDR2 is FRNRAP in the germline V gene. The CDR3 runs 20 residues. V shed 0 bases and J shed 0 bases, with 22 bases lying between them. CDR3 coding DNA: TGTGCTAGTGGTTTGGTCCCCAAGCGGGCTCAAACTTCTAGCACAGATACGCAGTATTTT. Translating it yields CASGLVPKRAQTSSTDTQYF.

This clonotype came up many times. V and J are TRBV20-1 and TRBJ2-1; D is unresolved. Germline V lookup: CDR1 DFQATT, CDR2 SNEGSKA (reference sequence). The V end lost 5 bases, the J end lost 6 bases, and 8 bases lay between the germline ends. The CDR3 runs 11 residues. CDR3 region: CSAPPSNEQFF. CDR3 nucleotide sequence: TGCAGTGCTCCCCCTAGCAATGAGCAGTTCTTC.